These 14 T cell receptor beta chains originate from one sample sequenced in a study of cytomegalovirus exposure and HLA in healthy donors. Use of 60 Vbeta and 13 Jbeta primers characterized the PCR. Assay used: immunoSEQ multiplex PCR; TCRdb lists only in-frame clones, some missing. The top ten hold roughly a sixth of the sample, which has roughly 100,000 clones, about 13% seen once. What was sequenced was PBMCs. These receptors were taken from a man aged 40-55 years in good health and CMV-seropositive.

This clone turned up a few times. The rearrangement uses TRBV13 and TRBJ2-7, with a possible D match to TRBD2 (5 bases). CDR1 is PRHDT, CDR2 FYEKMQ, per germline (reference sequence). The CDR3 runs to 12 residues. Trimming shortened V by 5 bases and J by 3 bases, and 8 bases separated the two germline ends. CDR3 nucleotides: TGTGCCAGCAGCAGCCGGGACTACGAGCAGTACTTC. Translated, it gives CASSSRDYEQYF.

This rearrangement joins TRBV6-6 to TRBJ2-5; 10 bases agree with TRBD2. The J call could be wrong; TRBJ2-7 is a better fit for the DNA end. Germline V gene sequence: CDR1 MNHNY, CDR2 SVGAGI (reference sequence). The CDR3 contains 16 residues. The CDR3 here is CASTNGLAGASNEQYF. The CDR3 DNA sequence: TGTGCCAGCACCAACGGGCTAGCGGGAGCATCAAACGAGCAGTACTTC.

The J gene is TRBJ2-1, the V gene TRBV6-6, with TRBD2 matching 9 bases. This CDR3 region has 14 residues. V dropped 6 bases and J dropped 6; count of bases not matched to a gene: 6. Germline CDR1 MNHNY, CDR2 SVGAGI (reference sequence). The CDR3 region has the DNA TGTGCCAGCAGCTCCCCGGGACTAGCCAATGAGCAGTTCTTC. This gives the protein CASSSPGLANEQFF.

This rearrangement joins TRBV5-1 to TRBJ2-7, with D perhaps matching TRBD2 (6 bases). The CDR3 totals 14 residues. The ends were cut back, 0 bases at V and 4 bases at J, with 11 bases in the middle. Germline V gives CDR1 SGHRS, CDR2 YFSETQ. The CDR3 DNA sequence: TGCGCCAGCAGCTTGGTGGCGGGAAGATACGAGCAGTACTTC. Translation: CASSLVAGRYEQYF.

This clone was counted between two and nine times. J is TRBJ2-3 and V is TRBV4-1; TRBD2 aligns across 9 bases. Losses at the gene ends were 1 base for V and 14 bases for J; bases not matched to a gene: 19. CDR1 is MGHRA, CDR2 YSYEKL, per germline. This CDR3 region has 17 residues. DNA for the CDR3: TGCGCCAGCAGCCAAGCGGCCCCGGGACTAGCATTAGCGGCTCGGTATTTT. Translating it yields CASSQAAPGLALAARYF.

The V call is TRBV7-6, the J call TRBJ2-3; possibly TRBD1 for D (6 bases). The CDR3 runs to 17 residues. V dropped 6 bases and J dropped 3 bases, with 22 bases sitting between them. The germline gives CDR1 SGHVS, CDR2 FNYEAQ. For the CDR3, the DNA is TGTGCCAGCAGTCTGACCGTACAGGGTGGTTTGACAGATACGCAGTATTTT. Translating gives CASSLTVQGGLTDTQYF.

CDR3 nucleotides: TGTGCCAGCAGCCCTAGCCAGGGGACTGAAGCTTTCTTT. This encodes CASSPSQGTEAFF. The rearrangement links TRBV7-8 to TRBJ1-1, with D possibly being TRBD1 (6 bases). Looked up from germline, CDR1 is SGHVS and CDR2 is FQNEAQ. This CDR3 contains 13 residues. Trimming stripped 5 bases from V and 5 bases from J, with 12 bases between.

CDR3 nucleotide sequence: TGTGCCAGCAGCTTAGTCGGTAACTATGGCTACACCTTC. It encodes CASSLVGNYGYTF. The chain has TRBV13 and TRBJ1-2, with D uncertain. The ends were cut back, 1 base at V and 1 base at J, with 4 bases in the middle. Germline loops: CDR1 PRHDT, CDR2 FYEKMQ (reference sequence). The length of the CDR3 is 13 residues. Filled out from reference TRBV13 and TRBJ1-2, the complete variable domain reads AAGVIQSPRHLIKEKRETATLKCYPIPRHDTVYWYQQGPGQDPQFLISFYEKMQSDKGSIPDRFSAQQFSDYHSELNMSSLELGDSALYFCASSLVGNYGYTFGSGTRLTVV.

This chain joins TRBV6-1 and TRBJ2-7, with 9 bases matching TRBD1. The CDR3 contains 14 residues. Germline assignment: CDR1 MNHNS and CDR2 SASEGT. J gave up 5 bases and V 4 bases, and 6 bases lay outside the gene matches. The CDR3 DNA is TGTGCCAGCAGTGTCCGGGACAGGGCGGACGAGCAGTACTTC. Protein: CASSVRDRADEQYF.

V and J are TRBV5-4 and TRBJ1-2; 8 bases are shared with TRBD1. The CDR3 spans 15 residues. In germline, CDR1 is SGHNT, CDR2 YYREEE (reference sequence). J was trimmed by 0 bases and V by 4 bases; bases with no gene match: 5. Written as DNA, the CDR3 is TGTGCCAGCAGCGTGGACAGGGCCTCTAACTATGGCTACACCTTC. Translating it yields CASSVDRASNYGYTF.

The chain carries TRBV15 and TRBJ2-7; 12 positions match TRBD1. Trimming at V came to 8 bases and at J to 2 bases, leaving 4 bases not matched to a gene. The CDR3 sequence is 14 residues long. The germline V gene encodes CDR1 LNHNV and CDR2 YYDKDF (reference sequence). The DNA for the CDR3 is TGTGCCACCGCGCGGGACAGGGGGCCCTACGAGCAGTACTTC. It translates to CATARDRGPYEQYF.

V and J are TRBV5-6 and TRBJ2-5; 7 nucleotides align to TRBD2. This CDR3 is 13 amino acids long. J was trimmed by 2 bases and V by 4 bases; bases with no gene match: 2. Germline V gene data show CDR1 as SGHDT and CDR2 as YYEEEE. The CDR3 here is CASSLGLQETQYF. Here the CDR3 DNA reads TGTGCCAGCAGCCTGGGACTACAAGAGACCCAGTACTTC. Complete variable domain (other parts from reference TRBV5-6 and TRBJ2-5): DAGVTQSPTHLIKTRGQQVTLRCSPKSGHDTVSWYQQALGQGPQFIFQYYEEEERQRGNFPDRFSGHQFPNYSSELNVNALLLGDSALYLCASSLGLQETQYFGPGTRLLVL.

This clone showed up just a few times. The chain employs TRBV7-2 and TRBJ2-7; TRBD2 matches at 10 bases. The CDR3 sequence is 15 residues long. Germline values: CDR1 SGHTA, CDR2 FQGNSA. With V trimmed by 4 bases and J by 3 bases, 6 bases remained unmatched. The CDR3: CASSSASGSFYEQYF. The DNA for the CDR3 is TGTGCCAGCAGCTCTGCTAGCGGGAGCTTCTACGAGCAGTACTTC. Using reference TRBV7-2 and TRBJ2-7 for the parts outside the CDR3, the full variable domain is GAGVSQSPSNKVTEKGKDVELRCDPISGHTALYWYRQSLGQGLEFLIYFQGNSAPDKSGLPSDRFSAERTGGSVSTLTIQRTQQEDSAVYLCASSSASGSFYEQYFGPGTRLTVT.

This clone was counted a few times. This chain uses TRBV14 with TRBJ1-3, with 8 nucleotides matching TRBD1. Germline assignment: CDR1 SGHDN and CDR2 FVKESK. The length of the CDR3 is 14 residues. V trimming: 5 bases; J trimming: 4 bases; junction bases outside the gene matches: 4. The CDR3 sequence: CASSAGTGGNTIYF. CDR3 bases: TGTGCCAGCAGCGCCGGGACAGGCGGAAACACCATATATTTT.